One and the same sample provided the 32 T cell receptor beta chains below, sequenced in a study of cytomegalovirus exposure and HLA in healthy donors. PCR amplification relied on 60 Vbeta primers (plus 13 Jbeta primers). Measured with immunoSEQ multiplex PCR; TCRdb has only the in-frame clones, and not every one. The sample records roughly 170,000 clones, around 83% being singletons. The sequenced sample was PBMCs. The source is a girl aged 2 to 9 in good health and CMV-seropositive.

The table lists this clone with a count of one. CDR3 protein: CASSGSNNEQFF. In DNA form, the CDR3 reads TGTGCCAGCAGCGGGAGTAACAATGAGCAGTTCTTC. This sequence joins TRBV7-3 and TRBJ2-1; a possible D gene is TRBD2 (5 bases). V was pared by 5 bases and J by 5 bases, with 7 bases between. The CDR3 runs to 12 residues. Germline lookup yields CDR1 SGHTA and CDR2 FQGTGA.

This clone occurred once. The genes are TRBV28 and TRBJ2-3, with D possibly TRBD2 on 5 matching bases. The CDR3 has 16 amino acids. CDR1 is MDHEN and CDR2 is SYDVKM in the germline V gene. Trimming shortened V by 5 bases and J by 1 base, and 16 bases separated the two germline ends. In nucleotides, the CDR3 is TGTGCCAGCAGTCCCTCCCCTGCGCGGGGCACAGATACGCAGTATTTT. Its translation: CASSPSPARGTDTQYF.

J is TRBJ2-1 and V is TRBV18; 7 nucleotides line up with TRBD1. CDR1 is KGHSH and CDR2 is LQKENI in the germline V gene. CDR3 length: 19 amino acids. V gave up 3 bases and J gave up 6 bases; unmatched junction bases: 20. The CDR3 is CASSPDVPRQGLLSNEQFF. In DNA form, the CDR3 reads TGTGCCAGCTCACCGGACGTCCCCCGACAGGGTCTACTATCCAATGAGCAGTTCTTC.

The chain carries TRBV9 and TRBJ2-1, with 12 bases fitting TRBD2. Germline V gene lookup returns CDR1 SGDLS and CDR2 YYNGEE. This CDR3 contains 19 residues. J gave up 7 bases and V 3 bases, and 17 bases lay outside the gene matches. The CDR3 is CASSARTGFTSGRINEQFF. The CDR3 region has the DNA TGTGCCAGCAGCGCCCGGACAGGTTTTACTAGCGGGAGGATAAATGAGCAGTTCTTC.

J is TRBJ1-1 and V is TRBV25-1; D perhaps matches TRBD1 (5 bases). The CDR3 totals 15 residues. Per the germline V gene, CDR1 is MGHDK and CDR2 is SYGVNS. Trimming left V 6 bases short and J 0 bases short, with 14 bases between. The CDR3 sequence: CASRSAGGLNTEAFF. Here the CDR3 DNA reads TGTGCCAGCAGATCCGCGGGGGGATTGAACACTGAAGCTTTCTTT.

V gene TRBV19 combines with J gene TRBJ1-1; 8 bases are shared with TRBD1. Looked up from germline, CDR1 is LNHDA and CDR2 is SQIVND (reference sequence). Trimming took 5 bases from V and 4 from J; bases not matched to a gene: 9. The CDR3 has 15 residues. The CDR3 sequence is CASSLQGARGTEAFF. The CDR3 coding sequence is TGTGCCAGTAGTCTTCAGGGGGCGCGGGGCACTGAAGCTTTCTTT. The full variable domain, with the rest looked up from reference TRBV19 and TRBJ1-1, is DGGITQSPKYLFRKEGQNVTLSCEQNLNHDAMYWYRQDPGQGLRLIYYSQIVNDFQKGDIAEGYSVSREKKESFPLTVTSAQKNPTAFYLCASSLQGARGTEAFFGQGTRLTVV.

The chain has TRBV10-3 and TRBJ1-2; 11 bases agree with TRBD1. Germline CDR1 and CDR2: ENHRY and SYGVKD. Unmatched junction bases numbered 3, after V lost 3 bases and J lost 3 bases. The CDR3 loop spans 15 amino acids. CDR3 DNA: TGTGCCATCAGTGACCGGGACAGGGGGGACTATGGCTACACCTTC. This sequence encodes CAISDRDRGDYGYTF.

V gene TRBV2 combines with J gene TRBJ1-3; TRBD1 might be the D (5 bases). V lost 6 bases to trimming and J lost 1 base, with 16 bases between them. This CDR3 is 16 amino acids long. Germline V gene data show CDR1 as SNHLY and CDR2 as FYNNEI. The CDR3 DNA sequence: TGTGCCAGCAGGTTCCCCAGGGCAGAGTCTGGAAACACCATATATTTT. Its translation is CASRFPRAESGNTIYF. Full variable domain (missing parts from reference TRBV2 and TRBJ1-3): EPEVTQTPSHQVTQMGQEVILRCVPISNHLYFYWYRQILGQKVEFLVSFYNNEISEKSEIFDDQFSVERPDGSNFTLKIRSTKLEDSAMYFCASRFPRAESGNTIYFGEGSWLTVV.

V usage is TRBV4-2 and J usage is TRBJ1-1; 10 nucleotides line up with TRBD1. The V gene's germline CDR1 is LGHNA and CDR2 YNFKEQ. The CDR3 totals 13 residues. J lost 7 bases, V lost 3 bases, and 2 bases had no gene match. DNA of the CDR3: TGTGCCAGCAGCCAGGGACAGGGGAGTGAAGCTTTCTTT. Its translation is CASSQGQGSEAFF.

This clone was seen only once. This rearrangement joins TRBV28 to TRBJ1-2; maybe TRBD1 (6 bases). The germline gives CDR1 MDHEN, CDR2 SYDVKM. V lost 6 bases, J lost 2 bases, and 10 bases lay in between. The CDR3 has 13 amino acids. The CDR3 loop reads CASRPQGNYGYTF. Written as DNA, the CDR3 is TGTGCCAGCAGGCCCCAGGGGAACTATGGCTACACCTTC.

This clone has just a few counts. The chain uses TRBV5-1 and TRBJ1-3, with D unclear. V lost 0 bases, J lost 4 bases, and 8 bases lay in between. The CDR3 sequence is 14 residues long. Germline lookup yields CDR1 SGHRS and CDR2 YFSETQ. The CDR3 here is CASSLGESGNTIYF. In DNA form, the CDR3 reads TGCGCCAGCAGCTTGGGGGAGTCGGGAAACACCATATATTTT.

The chain joins TRBV7-8 to TRBJ1-5; 8 bases map to TRBD1. The CDR3 sequence is 14 residues long. Germline CDR1 and CDR2: SGHVS and FQNEAQ. Trimming cost V 8 bases and J 4 bases; bases outside gene matches: 7. The CDR3 region is CASRLGTGNQPQHF. Here the CDR3 DNA reads TGTGCCAGCCGCCTAGGGACAGGTAATCAGCCCCAGCATTTT.

The chain joins TRBV9 to TRBJ2-5; D perhaps matches TRBD2 (5 bases). The germline V gene encodes CDR1 SGDLS and CDR2 YYNGEE. The V end lost 3 bases, the J end lost 2 bases, and 17 bases lay between the germline ends. This CDR3 spans 16 amino acids. The CDR3 nucleotides are TGTGCCAGCAGCGCCCCCGCCAGCGGAGCACAAGAGACCCAGTACTTC. Its translation: CASSAPASGAQETQYF.

This chain links TRBV5-6 with TRBJ1-6, with 8 bases matching TRBD1. Germline CDR1 reads SGHDT; CDR2 reads YYEEEE. V lost 3 bases to trimming and J lost 0 bases; unmatched junction nucleotides: 8. This CDR3 is built from 18 residues. The CDR3 reads CASSSQQGAFSYNSPLHF. CDR3 nucleotides: TGTGCCAGCAGCTCGCAGCAGGGGGCCTTCTCCTATAATTCACCCCTCCACTTT.

The chain employs TRBV27 and TRBJ1-5; D is unresolved. CDR3 length equals 15 residues. The ends were cut back, 0 bases at V and 4 bases at J, with 10 bases in the middle. Per the germline V gene, CDR1 is MNHEY and CDR2 is SMNVEV (reference sequence). The CDR3: CASSLSGRLNQPQHF. The CDR3 DNA follows: TGTGCCAGCAGTTTATCCGGGAGATTGAATCAGCCCCAGCATTTT.

This clone has only a few counts. The chain employs TRBV10-3 and TRBJ1-1; TRBD1 matches 9 bases. Trimming removed 2 bases from V and 1 base from J; junction bases left unmatched: 5. Germline V gene sequence: CDR1 ENHRY, CDR2 SYGVKD. The CDR3 has 16 amino acids. The CDR3 sequence is CAISEPRGQGNTEAFF. The CDR3 bases are TGTGCCATCAGTGAGCCAAGGGGACAGGGGAACACTGAAGCTTTCTTT.

The chain is built from TRBV6-5 and TRBJ1-3; D remains unclear. Trimming pared 1 base from V and 0 bases from J, leaving 7 bases between. CDR1 is MNHEY, CDR2 SVGAGI, per germline. The CDR3 extends over 15 amino acids. DNA for the CDR3: TGTGCCAGCAGTTACTTACTAGACTCTGGAAACACCATATATTTT. Translating gives CASSYLLDSGNTIYF.

The V call is TRBV4-1, the J call TRBJ1-1; D is unresolved. The CDR3 runs to 14 residues. Germline values: CDR1 MGHRA, CDR2 YSYEKL. V was trimmed by 0 bases and J by 7 bases, leaving 12 bases between them. The CDR3 loop is CASSQDFAENEAFF. DNA for the CDR3: TGCGCCAGCAGCCAAGATTTCGCGGAGAATGAAGCTTTCTTT.

This chain links TRBV2 with TRBJ1-5; TRBD1 agrees at 9 bases. Germline-derived CDR1 and CDR2 are SNHLY and FYNNEI. The CDR3 sequence is 14 residues long. With 2 bases clipped from V and 16 bases from J, the junction kept 12 bases outside the gene matches. Here the CDR3 DNA reads TGTGCCAGCAGTGAAACTCAGTGGGGACAGGGACAACATTTT. Its protein is CASSETQWGQGQHF.

The chain combines TRBV30 with TRBJ1-2, with 7 bases lining up with TRBD1. V gave up 4 bases and J gave up 7 bases; unmatched junction bases: 12. The CDR3 consists of 14 residues. Germline V CDR1 and CDR2: GTSNPN, SVGIG (reference sequence). The CDR3 is CAWTLEFRQGGYTF. The CDR3 coding sequence is TGTGCCTGGACCCTAGAATTTAGACAGGGTGGCTACACCTTC.

J is TRBJ2-3 and V is TRBV2; tentatively, D is TRBD1 (6 bases). The V gene's germline CDR1 is SNHLY and CDR2 FYNNEI. Between the trimmed V and J ends, which lost 4 bases and 11 bases, there was a span of 22 bases. This CDR3 spans 15 amino acids. The CDR3 coding sequence is TGTGCCAGCAGTGTAAGGACAGAAACTATTGGAAAGCAGTATTTT. Translation gives CASSVRTETIGKQYF.

The chain carries TRBV5-1 and TRBJ2-3, with D tentatively TRBD2 (5 bases). Germline lookup yields CDR1 SGHRS and CDR2 YFSETQ. V lost 4 bases, J lost 4 bases, and 10 bases lay in between. The CDR3 contains 13 residues. The CDR3 here is CASSGRVSDTQYF. CDR3 DNA: TGCGCCAGCAGCGGGCGGGTATCAGATACGCAGTATTTT.

The J gene is TRBJ1-2, the V gene TRBV23-1, with a tentative D call TRBD1 (5 bases). TRBV23-1 is identified as an open reading frame with a role that is uncertain. V shed 5 bases and J shed 8 bases, with 15 bases lying between them. This CDR3 is 13 amino acids long. The chain's CDR3 is CASSSGFVWGYTF. The CDR3, as DNA: TGCGCCAGCAGTTCAGGGTTCGTTTGGGGCTACACCTTC.

The table lists this clone with a few counts. The genes are TRBV5-6 and TRBJ2-7; 8 nucleotides match TRBD2. After removal of 1 base from V and 6 bases from J, the junction contained 6 bases not matched to a gene. The CDR3 is 14 residues long. The germline CDR1 and CDR2 sequences are SGHDT and YYEEEE. The CDR3 DNA is TGTGCCAGCAGCTTGATGGCGGGAGGAGGCGAGCAGTACTTC. Protein: CASSLMAGGGEQYF. The variable domain in full, completed from reference TRBV5-6 and TRBJ2-7, reads DAGVTQSPTHLIKTRGQQVTLRCSPKSGHDTVSWYQQALGQGPQFIFQYYEEEERQRGNFPDRFSGHQFPNYSSELNVNALLLGDSALYLCASSLMAGGGEQYFGPGTRLTVT.

This sequence joins TRBV6-5 and TRBJ1-2; D remains unclear. The germline V gene encodes CDR1 MNHEY and CDR2 SVGAGI. The germline V and J ends were trimmed by 6 bases and 8 bases, with 13 bases remaining between them. This CDR3 region has 12 residues. CDR3 sequence (DNA): TGTGCCAGCAGCCCCAATTCGGGGGGCTACACCTTC. This translates into CASSPNSGGYTF.

V and J are TRBV7-9 and TRBJ2-3; 11 bases are shared with TRBD2. V dropped 3 bases and J dropped 3; count of bases not matched to a gene: 5. The CDR3 is made up of 16 amino acids. Germline V gene sequence: CDR1 SEHNR, CDR2 FQNEAQ (reference sequence). The chain's CDR3 is CASSFQLAGDTDTQYF. CDR3 sequence (DNA): TGTGCCAGCAGCTTCCAACTAGCGGGAGATACAGATACGCAGTATTTT.

This rearrangement joins TRBV11-2 to TRBJ2-1; 9 bases map to TRBD1. This CDR3 has 15 amino acids. CDR1 and CDR2 (germline): SGHAT, FQNNGV. V shed 5 bases, J shed 2 bases, and the junction held 4 bases outside the gene matches. The CDR3 nucleotides are TGTGCCAGCAGCCCGAGACAGGGGGCCTACAATGAGCAGTTCTTC. Its protein is CASSPRQGAYNEQFF.

This clone was observed a handful of times. V and J are TRBV7-3 and TRBJ2-1, with no clear D. Germline V CDR1 and CDR2: SGHTA, FQGTGA. V lost 6 bases, J lost 0 bases, and 12 bases lay in between. The CDR3 is made up of 15 amino acids. CDR3 sequence (DNA): TGTGCCAGCAGACTAAGCAGTAGCTCCTACAATGAGCAGTTCTTC. The encoded protein is CASRLSSSSYNEQFF.

This clone was seen only a few times. The chain recombines TRBV5-1 with TRBJ1-1; D is undetermined. This CDR3 comprises 15 residues. The V end was cut by 0 bases, the J end by 2 bases, with 11 bases between. Germline assignment: CDR1 SGHRS and CDR2 YFSETQ. CDR3 in amino acids: CASSLGSPSNTEAFF. CDR3 DNA sequence: TGCGCCAGCAGCTTGGGATCCCCCAGTAACACTGAAGCTTTCTTT.

The chain links TRBV6-1 to TRBJ1-1; a weak D match, TRBD1 (6 bases). CDR3 length equals 14 residues. The germline V and J ends were trimmed by 4 bases and 1 base, with 10 bases remaining between them. CDR1 is MNHNS, CDR2 SASEGT, per germline. CDR3 sequence (DNA): TGTGCCAGCAGTGTGGGACATAGGAACACTGAAGCTTTCTTT. The encoded protein is CASSVGHRNTEAFF.

This clone has just one count. The chain is built from TRBV19 and TRBJ2-2, with 13 bases matching TRBD2. Germline V gene sequence: CDR1 LNHDA, CDR2 SQIVND (reference sequence). This CDR3 contains 16 residues. Trimming took 8 bases from V and 5 from J; bases not matched to a gene: 8. The CDR3 nucleotides read TGTGCCAGTTTCCGGACTAGCGGGGGTTTTACCGGGGAGCTGTTTTTT. Residues: CASFRTSGGFTGELFF.

This clone was recorded a few times. The rearrangement uses TRBV6-1 and TRBJ1-1, with D possibly matching TRBD1 (5 bases). Trimming removed 5 bases at V and 1 base at J, with 11 bases between. CDR1 MNHNS and CDR2 SASEGT come from the germline V gene. The CDR3 is 14 amino acids. Here the CDR3 reads CASSPQTENTEAFF. CDR3 nucleotide sequence: TGTGCCAGCAGTCCCCAGACAGAGAACACTGAAGCTTTCTTT.